The next 25 T cell receptor beta chains were all read from a single sample in a study of cytomegalovirus exposure and HLA in healthy donors. It was with 60 Vbeta and 13 Jbeta primers that the PCR ran. Sequencing was performed with immunoSEQ multiplex PCR; in TCRdb, only in-frame clones are kept and a portion is missing. This table has about 130,000 clones, around 78% appearing once. Sequenced: PBMCs. These receptors were obtained from a man aged 35 to 55 in good health and CMV-seronegative.

The chain has TRBV10-3 and TRBJ2-1; the D gene is possibly TRBD2 (7 bases). The CDR3 has 16 amino acids. Germline V CDR1 and CDR2: ENHRY, SYGVKD. The V end was cut by 4 bases, the J end by 10 bases, with 23 bases between. CDR3 in DNA: TGTGCCATCAGTGCGACTATGGGGGGGGGCCTACGAGAGCAGTTCTTC. Residues: CAISATMGGGLREQFF.

This rearrangement joins TRBV6-6 to TRBJ2-1, with TRBD2 as a possible D gene (5 bases). The CDR3 is 14 residues long. V was clipped by 7 bases and J by 0 bases, with 10 bases between them. CDR1 is MNHNY, CDR2 SVGAGI, per germline (reference sequence). The DNA of the CDR3 is TGTGCCAGCAACGGACTGGGCTCCTACAATGAGCAGTTCTTC. Its protein product is CASNGLGSYNEQFF.

The chain uses TRBV4-3 and TRBJ1-6, with D tentatively TRBD1 (5 bases). Germline V gene data show CDR1 as LGHNA and CDR2 as YSLEER. The CDR3 sequence is 13 residues long. V was pared by 5 bases and J by 13 bases, with 15 bases between. For the CDR3, the DNA is TGCGCCAGCAGCGAAGCTAGGGGTTATCCCCTCCACTTT. This gives the protein CASSEARGYPLHF.

The CDR3 DNA reads TGTGCCAGCAGCGAGGGACAGGTAGGAGGGGCCAACGTCCTGACTTTC. Protein product: CASSEGQVGGANVLTF. J is TRBJ2-6 and V is TRBV7-8, with 8 bases identical to TRBD1. This CDR3 spans 16 amino acids. V dropped 5 bases and J dropped 4; count of bases not matched to a gene: 7. CDR1 and CDR2 from the germline V gene are SGHVS and FQNEAQ.

The rearrangement joins TRBV2 to TRBJ1-4; 9 bases fit TRBD1. The CDR3 spans 16 residues. The germline CDR1 and CDR2 sequences are SNHLY and FYNNEI. V was pared by 4 bases and J by 5 bases, with 8 bases of the junction left unmatched. The CDR3 DNA reads TGTGCCAGCAGTGGGACAGGGGCGAGGCTGAATGAAAAACTGTTTTTT. Protein product: CASSGTGARLNEKLFF.

The rearrangement joins TRBV21-1 to TRBJ2-4; whether TRBD1, the table's D call, matches the DNA was not checked. TRBV21-1 is described as a pseudogene. The CDR3 consists of 17 residues. In DNA, the CDR3 is TGTGCCAGCAGCAAAGGGCAGGAATCTCTAGCCAAAAACATTCAGTACTTC. Its protein product is CASSKGQESLAKNIQYF.

Here the CDR3 reads CASSEVRGNTYEQYF. The CDR3, as DNA: TGTGCCAGCAGTGAAGTCAGGGGGAATACCTACGAGCAGTACTTC. The V and J genes are TRBV2 and TRBJ2-7; 7 bases match TRBD1. Looked up from germline, CDR1 is SNHLY and CDR2 is FYNNEI. The CDR3 contains 15 residues. V gave up 1 base and J gave up 2 bases; unmatched junction bases: 5.

The chain uses TRBV5-6 and TRBJ1-2, with 10 bases lining up with TRBD1. V shed 4 bases, J shed 2 bases, and the junction held 2 bases outside the gene matches. This CDR3 spans 14 amino acids. Germline V lookup: CDR1 SGHDT, CDR2 YYEEEE. CDR3 region: CASSRDRGNYGYTF. The CDR3 nucleotides read TGTGCCAGCAGCCGGGACAGGGGAAACTATGGCTACACCTTC. The variable domain in full, completed from reference TRBV5-6 and TRBJ1-2, reads DAGVTQSPTHLIKTRGQQVTLRCSPKSGHDTVSWYQQALGQGPQFIFQYYEEEERQRGNFPDRFSGHQFPNYSSELNVNALLLGDSALYLCASSRDRGNYGYTFGSGTRLTVV.

The rearrangement links TRBV5-6 to TRBJ1-1; tentatively, D is TRBD1 (5 bases). V lost 0 bases to trimming and J lost 2 bases, with 11 bases between them. Germline values: CDR1 SGHDT, CDR2 YYEEEE. The CDR3 length is 15 residues. The CDR3 protein is CASSLELTGNTEAFF. In DNA, the CDR3 is TGTGCCAGCAGCTTGGAACTTACAGGTAACACTGAAGCTTTCTTT. The variable domain in full, completed from reference TRBV5-6 and TRBJ1-1, reads DAGVTQSPTHLIKTRGQQVTLRCSPKSGHDTVSWYQQALGQGPQFIFQYYEEEERQRGNFPDRFSGHQFPNYSSELNVNALLLGDSALYLCASSLELTGNTEAFFGQGTRLTVV.

V is TRBV7-3 and J is TRBJ1-2, with 9 bases identical to TRBD1. The CDR3 sequence is 21 residues long. The V segment lost 5 bases and the J segment 3 bases; nucleotides outside the gene matches: 25. Per germline, CDR1 SGHTA and CDR2 FQGTGA. The CDR3 region is CASSPEAELWDRVRQDYGYTF. As DNA, the CDR3 is TGTGCCAGCAGCCCAGAAGCAGAATTATGGGACAGGGTTCGGCAGGACTATGGCTACACCTTC.

This chain uses TRBV5-4 with TRBJ2-1; D is possibly TRBD1 (5 bases). The V end lost 4 bases, the J end lost 0 bases, and 11 bases lay between the germline ends. This CDR3 region has 15 residues. The germline V gene has CDR1 SGHNT and CDR2 YYREEE (reference sequence). The DNA for the CDR3 is TGTGCCAGCAGCCCGGACACGTCCTCCTACAATGAGCAGTTCTTC. It translates to CASSPDTSSYNEQFF.

This clone came up once. The chain couples TRBV4-1 to TRBJ2-7; D might be TRBD2 (5 bases). The CDR3 consists of 13 residues. The V gene's germline CDR1 is MGHRA and CDR2 YSYEKL. Trimming took off 0 bases at V and 7 bases at J, with 10 bases between the two ends. CDR3 sequence (DNA): TGCGCCAGCAGCCAAGAAAGGACGGGGGAGCAGTACTTC. Translation gives CASSQERTGEQYF.

The chain couples TRBV27 to TRBJ2-3, with TRBD1 as a possible D gene (6 bases). The germline V gene encodes CDR1 MNHEY and CDR2 SMNVEV (reference sequence). This CDR3 has 17 amino acids. V was cut by 3 bases and J by 2 bases, with 18 bases left in between. CDR3 protein: CASSLNPGVRFTDTQYF. The CDR3 DNA reads as TGTGCCAGCAGTTTGAACCCAGGGGTCCGTTTCACAGATACGCAGTATTTT.

The chain recombines TRBV28 with TRBJ1-4, with TRBD1 matching 7 bases. Germline CDR1 reads MDHEN; CDR2 reads SYDVKM. The CDR3 contains 15 residues. After removal of 7 bases from V and 4 bases from J, the junction contained 9 bases not matched to a gene. This CDR3 is CASNTPGGSNEKLFF. For the CDR3, the DNA is TGTGCCAGCAATACCCCAGGGGGAAGTAATGAAAAACTGTTTTTT. The entire variable domain, with the rest obtained from reference TRBV28 and TRBJ1-4, is as follows: DVKVTQSSRYLVKRTGEKVFLECVQDMDHENMFWYRQDPGLGLRLIYFSYDVKMKEKGDIPEGYSVSREKKERFSLILESASTNQTSMYLCASNTPGGSNEKLFFGSGTQLSVL.

The chain couples TRBV11-2 to TRBJ2-3; 16 nucleotides align to TRBD2. CDR3 length equals 18 residues. Per the germline V gene, CDR1 is SGHAT and CDR2 is FQNNGV. V dropped 2 bases and J dropped 5; count of bases not matched to a gene: 7. In DNA, the CDR3 is TGTGCCAGCAGCTTAAAGGGGACTAGCGGGGGGGCGAAAGATACGCAGTATTTT. Translating gives CASSLKGTSGGAKDTQYF. The variable domain in full, with the rest retrieved from reference TRBV11-2 and TRBJ2-3, is EAGVAQSPRYKIIEKRQSVAFWCNPISGHATLYWYQQILGQGPKLLIQFQNNGVVDDSQLPKDRFSAERLKGVDSTLKIQPAKLEDSAVYLCASSLKGTSGGAKDTQYFGPGTRLTVL.

This sequence joins TRBV4-3 and TRBJ2-3, with 9 positions matching TRBD2. The CDR3 runs 19 residues. CDR1 and CDR2 (germline): LGHNA, YSLEER. After removal of 1 base from V and 4 bases from J, the junction contained 15 bases not matched to a gene. The DNA of the CDR3 is TGCGCCAGCAGCCAAGTTTGGGGGGAGCGGGGGGATATTTCAGATACGCAGTATTTT. Translation: CASSQVWGERGDISDTQYF.

This chain joins TRBV25-1 and TRBJ2-7; no definite D call. V was clipped by 6 bases and J by 7 bases, with 13 bases between them. CDR1 is MGHDK and CDR2 is SYGVNS in the germline V gene. There are 12 residues in the CDR3. The CDR3 DNA sequence: TGTGCCAGCAGCGACCGGTTGCGGGAGCAGTACTTC. It yields the protein CASSDRLREQYF.

V is TRBV28 and J is TRBJ1-3; a possible D gene is TRBD1 (6 bases). The CDR3 loop spans 14 amino acids. Trimming took 5 bases from V and 3 from J, leaving 11 bases between them. Germline lookup yields CDR1 MDHEN and CDR2 SYDVKM. Here the CDR3 DNA reads TGTGCCAGCAGTCTCCGGACAGTTGGAAACACCATATATTTT. It codes for CASSLRTVGNTIYF.

The chain employs TRBV27 and TRBJ1-2; 7 bases are a match to TRBD1. The CDR3 is 15 residues long. Germline trimming cut 5 bases from V and 5 bases from J; bases unmatched to any gene: 11. In germline, CDR1 is MNHEY, CDR2 SMNVEV (reference sequence). CDR3 loop: CASSGVWDSPYGYTF. In DNA form, the CDR3 reads TGTGCCAGCAGTGGCGTTTGGGACAGCCCATATGGCTACACCTTC.

The sample holds one count of this clone. The chain combines TRBV15 with TRBJ2-1; D gene uncertain. The CDR3 totals 15 residues. Between the trimmed V and J ends, which lost 5 bases and 2 bases, there was a span of 13 bases. Per germline, CDR1 LNHNV and CDR2 YYDKDF (reference sequence). The DNA for the CDR3 is TGTGCCACCAGCCTCTCAGATATCACCTACAATGAGCAGTTCTTC. Translated: CATSLSDITYNEQFF.

This clone was seen only once. The CDR3 reads CASSPEALTQRTDTQYF. The CDR3 DNA sequence: TGTGCCAGCAGCCCCGAGGCACTAACCCAGAGAACAGATACGCAGTATTTT. The V gene is TRBV7-6, the J gene TRBJ2-3; D gene ambiguous. Trimming stripped 5 bases from V and 3 bases from J, with 21 bases between. CDR3 length: 17 residues. From germline, CDR1 is SGHVS and CDR2 FNYEAQ.

In nucleotides, the CDR3 is TGTGCCAGCAGCCCCAGTACAGGGGGGAGGATCACTGAAGCTTTCTTT. This gives the protein CASSPSTGGRITEAFF. V usage is TRBV7-2 and J usage is TRBJ1-1; 8 bases line up with TRBD1. Looked up from germline, CDR1 is SGHTA and CDR2 is FQGNSA. V shed 5 bases, J shed 4 bases, and the junction held 12 bases outside the gene matches. The CDR3 spans 16 residues.

The chain joins TRBV19 to TRBJ2-7; 9 bases are shared with TRBD1. CDR1 LNHDA and CDR2 SQIVND come from the germline V gene (reference sequence). The CDR3 runs 15 residues. V lost 5 bases to trimming and J lost 5 bases; unmatched junction nucleotides: 10. The CDR3 sequence: CASSPLDRGGNEQYF. DNA of the CDR3: TGTGCCAGTAGTCCCCTGGACAGGGGAGGCAACGAGCAGTACTTC.

This sequence joins TRBV5-1 and TRBJ1-4; D might be TRBD1 (6 bases). V was cut by 1 base and J by 8 bases, with 15 bases left in between. The CDR3 loop spans 15 amino acids. Germline V gives CDR1 SGHRS, CDR2 YFSETQ. In DNA, the CDR3 is TGCGCCAGCAGCTTGACCGCACAGGGTGGAGAAAAACTGTTTTTT. Amino acids: CASSLTAQGGEKLFF.

This clone was counted a few times. The chain has TRBV28 and TRBJ1-1; TRBD1 agrees at 11 bases. Per germline, CDR1 MDHEN and CDR2 SYDVKM. V shed 8 bases and J 4 bases; nucleotides not matched to a gene: 6. The CDR3 runs 14 residues. The CDR3 bases are TGTGCCAGCGAACGAGGGACAGGGGGCACTGAAGCTTTCTTT. Its translation: CASERGTGGTEAFF.